Below, 24 T cell receptor beta chains from the same sample are listed, as sequenced in a study of cytomegalovirus exposure and HLA in healthy donors. Amplification used 60 Vbeta primers and 13 Jbeta primers. Clones were read by immunoSEQ multiplex PCR, and TCRdb kept only the in-frame ones, dropping some. The table records tens of thousands of clones, about four fifths of them present only once. The material sequenced was PBMCs. The receptors here all came from a woman between 40 and 55 years old in good health and CMV-seronegative.

The chain joins TRBV5-1 to TRBJ2-7; TRBD1 agrees at 8 bases. In germline, CDR1 is SGHRS, CDR2 YFSETQ. This CDR3 has 14 amino acids. With V trimmed by 4 bases and J by 6 bases, 9 bases remained unmatched. CDR3 loop: CASSAWTGQAEQYF. Here the CDR3 DNA reads TGCGCCAGCAGCGCGTGGACAGGGCAGGCCGAGCAGTACTTC.

This clone was observed many times. The chain uses TRBV5-6 and TRBJ1-4; no definite D call. CDR3 length equals 15 residues. The V and J ends lost 1 base and 8 bases respectively, with 15 bases between them. Germline CDR1 SGHDT, CDR2 YYEEEE. As DNA, the CDR3 is TGTGCCAGCAGCTTGTCCGGCACAGCAGCCGAAAAACTGTTTTTT. Its protein is CASSLSGTAAEKLFF.

The chain is built from TRBV14 and TRBJ1-4, with 11 bases lining up with TRBD1. The trim removed 6 bases at V and 4 bases at J, leaving 7 bases unmatched. CDR1 and CDR2 from the germline V gene are SGHDN and FVKESK. CDR3 length: 16 residues. CDR3: CASRPGTGGINEKLFF. The CDR3 coding sequence is TGTGCCAGCAGACCCGGGACAGGGGGAATTAATGAAAAACTGTTTTTT.

The chain combines TRBV30 with TRBJ1-4; possible D gene TRBD1, 5 bases. From germline, CDR1 is GTSNPN and CDR2 SVGIG (reference sequence). The V and J ends lost 5 bases and 0 bases respectively, with 13 bases between them. This CDR3 has 15 amino acids. In DNA, the CDR3 is TGTGCCTGGTCGGGAGGGACTGCAACTAATGAAAAACTGTTTTTT. This codes for CAWSGGTATNEKLFF.

The chain recombines TRBV2 with TRBJ1-4; D perhaps matches TRBD1 (6 bases). The germline V gene encodes CDR1 SNHLY and CDR2 FYNNEI. Trimming pared 5 bases from V and 8 bases from J, leaving 15 bases between. The CDR3 has 14 amino acids. As DNA, the CDR3 is TGTGCCAGCAGTTATACCGGGACAAGGGAAAAACTGTTTTTT. Translated, it gives CASSYTGTREKLFF. Using reference TRBV2 and TRBJ1-4 for the parts outside the CDR3, the full variable domain is EPEVTQTPSHQVTQMGQEVILRCVPISNHLYFYWYRQILGQKVEFLVSFYNNEISEKSEIFDDQFSVERPDGSNFTLKIRSTKLEDSAMYFCASSYTGTREKLFFGSGTQLSVL.

The CDR3 sequence is CAWSKRTEFRYEQYF. CDR3 DNA sequence: TGTGCCTGGAGCAAGAGGACAGAATTTCGATACGAGCAGTACTTC. V gene TRBV30 combines with J gene TRBJ2-7, with D possibly matching TRBD1 (6 bases). The CDR3 length is 15 residues. CDR1 is GTSNPN, CDR2 SVGIG, per germline (reference sequence). The V end lost 3 bases, the J end lost 4 bases, and 19 bases lay between the germline ends.

This clone was detected only once. The chain couples TRBV5-1 to TRBJ1-6, with 10 positions matching TRBD1. V lost 4 bases and J lost 6; bases outside the gene matches: 1. The germline CDR1 and CDR2 sequences are SGHRS and YFSETQ. The CDR3 consists of 14 residues. The CDR3 sequence is CASSGDRGNSPLHF. DNA of the CDR3: TGCGCCAGCAGCGGGGACAGGGGTAATTCACCCCTCCACTTT.

To note about this clone: Sequence at one end of the junction differs from germline and may be a read error. This chain joins TRBV29-1 and TRBJ1-1, with D possibly matching TRBD1 (5 bases). This CDR3 region has 15 residues. The germline V gene encodes CDR1 SQVTM and CDR2 ANQGSEA. CDR3 sequence: CSVEVGGTLNPEAFF. The CDR3 DNA sequence: TGCAGCGTTGAAGTAGGAGGGACCCTGAACCCTGAAGCTTTCTTT.

The chain employs TRBV5-6 and TRBJ1-6, with unresolved D. Germline CDR1 and CDR2: SGHDT and YYEEEE. CDR3 length: 14 residues. V was cut by 0 bases and J by 5 bases, with 6 bases left in between. CDR3 DNA: TGTGCCAGCAGCTTGGCTCGTGATAATTCACCCCTCCACTTT. This codes for CASSLARDNSPLHF.

This chain joins TRBV27 and TRBJ1-2, with 9 bases identical to TRBD1. From germline, CDR1 is MNHEY and CDR2 SMNVEV (reference sequence). The CDR3 runs to 13 residues. After removal of 6 bases from V and 8 bases from J, the junction contained 7 bases not matched to a gene. CDR3 residues: CASSSQGASGYTF. Written as DNA, the CDR3 is TGTGCCAGCAGCTCACAGGGGGCGAGCGGCTACACCTTC.

V usage is TRBV9 and J usage is TRBJ2-2; 9 nucleotides agree with TRBD1. CDR1 is SGDLS and CDR2 is YYNGEE in the germline V gene. The ends lost 4 bases at V and 3 bases at J; junction bases unmatched: 7. The CDR3 runs to 16 residues. This CDR3 reads CASSLRTGVDTGELFF. The CDR3 nucleotides are TGTGCCAGCAGCCTCCGGACAGGGGTTGACACCGGGGAGCTGTTTTTT. Complete variable domain (other parts from reference TRBV9 and TRBJ2-2): DSGVTQTPKHLITATGQRVTLRCSPRSGDLSVYWYQQSLDQGLQFLIQYYNGEERAKGNILERFSAQQFPDLHSELNLSSLELGDSALYFCASSLRTGVDTGELFFGEGSRLTVL.

The chain combines TRBV2 with TRBJ1-2, with D tentatively TRBD1 (5 bases). CDR3 length: 14 amino acids. V shed 1 base and J shed 5 bases, with 11 bases lying between them. Germline V CDR1 and CDR2: SNHLY, FYNNEI. DNA for the CDR3: TGTGCCAGCAGTGAAGTTCAGACAGAATATGGCTACACCTTC. It encodes CASSEVQTEYGYTF.

J is TRBJ1-6 and V is TRBV10-3; possibly TRBD1 for D (5 bases). The V end lost 11 bases, the J end lost 2 bases, and 13 bases lay between the germline ends. This CDR3 comprises 14 residues. Germline assignment: CDR1 ENHRY and CDR2 SYGVKD. CDR3 bases: TGTGCCGCCCCAGGGTGTCCCTATAATTCACCCCTCCACTTT. It translates to CAAPGCPYNSPLHF.

The rearrangement joins TRBV2 to TRBJ2-1; 7 nucleotides line up with TRBD1. The length of the CDR3 is 14 residues. Trimming took 8 bases from V and 4 from J; bases not matched to a gene: 8. The V gene's germline CDR1 is SNHLY and CDR2 FYNNEI. Here the CDR3 DNA reads TGTGCCAGCGCAACCGGGACAGTGTACAATGAGCAGTTCTTC. It encodes CASATGTVYNEQFF.

The chain employs TRBV15 and TRBJ1-5; D not resolved. V lost 0 bases, J lost 6 bases, and 6 bases lay in between. This CDR3 has 13 amino acids. Per the germline V gene, CDR1 is LNHNV and CDR2 is YYDKDF (reference sequence). CDR3 amino acids: CATSRESGQPQHF. The DNA of the CDR3 is TGTGCCACCAGCAGAGAATCCGGTCAGCCCCAGCATTTT.

The CDR3 DNA is TGTGCCTGGAACCTCTGGGACAGGGGGCAGTCTTACACCGGGGAGCTGTTTTTT. Translation gives CAWNLWDRGQSYTGELFF. The chain is built from TRBV30 and TRBJ2-2; 12 nucleotides line up with TRBD1. Germline lookup yields CDR1 GTSNPN and CDR2 SVGIG (reference sequence). The length of the CDR3 is 18 residues. V lost 4 bases, J lost 3 bases, and 12 bases stayed unmatched.

As to this clone: This sample also contains other DNA sequences that code for the same CDR3. The rearrangement joins TRBV29-1 to TRBJ2-3; 8 bases agree with TRBD2. The CDR3 extends over 13 amino acids. Germline-derived CDR1 and CDR2 are SQVTM and ANQGSEA. The junction had 0 bases not matched to a gene; V was cut back by 3 bases and J by 1 base. Here the CDR3 DNA reads TGCAGCGTTGACGGGGGGGGCACAGATACGCAGTATTTT. Amino acids: CSVDGGGTDTQYF.

The table lists this clone with a count of one. This chain links TRBV21-1 with TRBJ1-1; the table gives TRBD1 as D, unverified against the DNA. TRBV21-1 is an annotated pseudogene. The CDR3 runs 15 residues. The CDR3 sequence is CASSKVTGENTEAFF. The CDR3 DNA follows: TGTGCCAGCAGCAAAGTAACAGGGGAGAACACTGAAGCTTTCTTT.

V and J are TRBV28 and TRBJ1-2, with D hard to call. Trimming took off 3 bases at V and 1 base at J, with 15 bases between the two ends. Looked up from germline, CDR1 is MDHEN and CDR2 is SYDVKM. CDR3 size: 16 residues. The CDR3 protein is CASSFGAVGINYGYTF. The CDR3 DNA is TGTGCCAGCAGTTTTGGTGCGGTCGGAATTAACTATGGCTACACCTTC.

The chain joins TRBV7-9 to TRBJ2-3, with 11 bases lining up with TRBD2. Germline V gives CDR1 SEHNR, CDR2 FQNEAQ (reference sequence). V shed 5 bases, J shed 2 bases, and the junction held 6 bases outside the gene matches. There are 16 residues in the CDR3. Here the CDR3 DNA reads TGTGCCAGCAGCGTCCTAGCGGGGGGCCCCACAGATACGCAGTATTTT. This translates into CASSVLAGGPTDTQYF.

The J gene is TRBJ1-1, the V gene TRBV19; the match to TRBD1 covers 8 bases. Germline assignment: CDR1 LNHDA and CDR2 SQIVND (reference sequence). Trimming at V came to 6 bases and at J to 0 bases, leaving 6 bases not matched to a gene. The CDR3 sequence is 15 residues long. This CDR3 reads CASRAGTGLNTEAFF. CDR3 nucleotide sequence: TGTGCCAGTAGGGCCGGGACAGGACTGAACACTGAAGCTTTCTTT.

The CDR3 loop reads CAWRPHYCEAFF. The CDR3 DNA reads TGTGCCTGGAGGCCCCACTACTGTGAAGCTTTCTTT. The V call is TRBV30, the J call TRBJ1-1; D is unresolved. The length of the CDR3 is 12 residues. The V and J ends lost 3 bases and 7 bases respectively, with 12 bases between them. Germline-derived CDR1 and CDR2 are GTSNPN and SVGIG (reference sequence).

This chain joins TRBV5-1 and TRBJ2-1; TRBD2 matches at 10 bases. Trimming took 4 bases from V and 4 from J; bases not matched to a gene: 5. Looked up from germline, CDR1 is SGHRS and CDR2 is YFSETQ. The CDR3 is 15 amino acids. This CDR3 reads CASSPTLAGYNEQFF. The CDR3, as DNA: TGCGCCAGCAGCCCCACACTAGCGGGGTACAATGAGCAGTTCTTC.

This clone was seen ten or more times. The V call is TRBV5-6, the J call TRBJ1-1; possibly TRBD1 for D (6 bases). Trimming removed 0 bases from V and 1 base from J, with 10 bases in between. This CDR3 is built from 15 residues. The germline CDR1 and CDR2 sequences are SGHDT and YYEEEE. In nucleotides, the CDR3 is TGTGCCAGCAGCTTGGCAGACAGGCCGAACACTGAAGCTTTCTTT. Translated: CASSLADRPNTEAFF.